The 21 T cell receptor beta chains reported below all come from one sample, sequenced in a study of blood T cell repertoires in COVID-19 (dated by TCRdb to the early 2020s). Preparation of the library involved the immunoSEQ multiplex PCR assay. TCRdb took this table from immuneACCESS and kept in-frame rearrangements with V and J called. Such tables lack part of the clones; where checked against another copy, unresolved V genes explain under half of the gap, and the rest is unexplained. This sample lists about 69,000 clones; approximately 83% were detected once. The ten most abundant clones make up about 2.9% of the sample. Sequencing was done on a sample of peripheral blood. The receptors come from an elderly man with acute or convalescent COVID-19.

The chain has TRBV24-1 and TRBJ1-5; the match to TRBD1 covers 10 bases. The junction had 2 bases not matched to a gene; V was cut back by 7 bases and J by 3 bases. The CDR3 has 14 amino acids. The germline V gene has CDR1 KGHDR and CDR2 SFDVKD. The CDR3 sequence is CATRGTGDNQPQHF. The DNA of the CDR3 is TGTGCCACCAGAGGGACAGGGGACAATCAGCCCCAGCATTTT.

As DNA, the CDR3 is TGTGCCAGCGCCGAAAGGGGGTTGAGCAATCAGCCCCAGCATTTT. Translating it yields CASAERGLSNQPQHF. The J gene is TRBJ1-5, the V gene TRBV19, with D perhaps matching TRBD1 (6 bases). The CDR3 has 15 residues. Deletions cut 9 bases from V and 1 base from J, with 16 bases between. Germline loops: CDR1 LNHDA, CDR2 SQIVND (reference sequence).

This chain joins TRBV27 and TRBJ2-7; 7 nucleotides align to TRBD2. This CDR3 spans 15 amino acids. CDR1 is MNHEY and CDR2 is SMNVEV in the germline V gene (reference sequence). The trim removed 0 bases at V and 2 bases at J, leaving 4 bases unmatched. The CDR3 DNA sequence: TGTGCCAGCAGTTTATCGGCTAGCGGAACCTACGAGCAGTACTTC. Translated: CASSLSASGTYEQYF.

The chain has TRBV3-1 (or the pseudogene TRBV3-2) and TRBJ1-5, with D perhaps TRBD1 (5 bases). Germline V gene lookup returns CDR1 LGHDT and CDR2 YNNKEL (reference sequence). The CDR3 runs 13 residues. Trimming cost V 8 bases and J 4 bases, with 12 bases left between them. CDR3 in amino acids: CASSRQLNQPQHF. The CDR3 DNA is TGTGCCAGCTCTCGACAGTTGAATCAGCCCCAGCATTTT.

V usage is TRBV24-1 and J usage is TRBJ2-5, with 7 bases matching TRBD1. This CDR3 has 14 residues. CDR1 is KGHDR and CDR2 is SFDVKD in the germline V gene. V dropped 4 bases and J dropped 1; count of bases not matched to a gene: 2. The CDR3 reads CATSEDRAQETQYF. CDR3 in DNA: TGTGCCACCAGTGAAGACAGGGCCCAAGAGACCCAGTACTTC.

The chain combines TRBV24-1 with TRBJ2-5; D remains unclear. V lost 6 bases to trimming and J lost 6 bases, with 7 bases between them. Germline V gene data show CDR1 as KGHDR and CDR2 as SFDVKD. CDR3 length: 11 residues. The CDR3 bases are TGTGCCACCAGTCAGGCCCAGACCCAGTACTTC. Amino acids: CATSQAQTQYF.

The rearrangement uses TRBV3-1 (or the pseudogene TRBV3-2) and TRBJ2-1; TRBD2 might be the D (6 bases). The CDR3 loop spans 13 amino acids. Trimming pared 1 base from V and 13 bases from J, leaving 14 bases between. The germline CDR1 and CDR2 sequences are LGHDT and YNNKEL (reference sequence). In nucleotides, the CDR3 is TGTGCCAGCAGCCAAGGGAGGGCGGAGCCCCAGTTCTTC. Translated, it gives CASSQGRAEPQFF.

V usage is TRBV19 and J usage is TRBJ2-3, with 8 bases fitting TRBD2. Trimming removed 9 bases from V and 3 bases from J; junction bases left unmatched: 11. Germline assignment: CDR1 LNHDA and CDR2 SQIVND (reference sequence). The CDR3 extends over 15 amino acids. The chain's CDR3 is CASAGTRKATDTQYF. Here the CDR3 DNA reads TGTGCCAGCGCCGGGACTAGAAAGGCGACAGATACGCAGTATTTT.

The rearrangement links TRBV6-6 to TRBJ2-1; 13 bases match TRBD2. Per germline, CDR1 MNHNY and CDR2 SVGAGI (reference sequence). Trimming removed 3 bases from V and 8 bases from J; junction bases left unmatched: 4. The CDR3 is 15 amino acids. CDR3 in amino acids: CASSYPGLAGHEQFF. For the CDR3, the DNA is TGTGCCAGCAGTTATCCGGGACTAGCGGGACATGAGCAGTTCTTC.

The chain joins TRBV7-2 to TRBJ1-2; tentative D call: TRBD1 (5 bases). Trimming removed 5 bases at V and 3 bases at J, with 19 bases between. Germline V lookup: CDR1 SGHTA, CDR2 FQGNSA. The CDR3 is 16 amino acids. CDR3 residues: CASSSRAGRIDYGYTF. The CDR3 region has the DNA TGTGCCAGCAGCAGCCGGGCAGGGCGTATAGACTATGGCTACACCTTC. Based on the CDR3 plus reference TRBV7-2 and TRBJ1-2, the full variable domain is GAGVSQSPSNKVTEKGKDVELRCDPISGHTALYWYRQSLGQGLEFLIYFQGNSAPDKSGLPSDRFSAERTGGSVSTLTIQRTQQEDSAVYLCASSSRAGRIDYGYTFGSGTRLTVV.

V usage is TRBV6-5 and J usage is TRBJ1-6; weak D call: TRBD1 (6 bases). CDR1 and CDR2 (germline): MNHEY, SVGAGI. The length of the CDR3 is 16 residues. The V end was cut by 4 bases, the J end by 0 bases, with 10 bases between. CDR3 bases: TGTGCCAGCAGTTGGGACACGAGCTCCTATAATTCACCCCTCCACTTT. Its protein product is CASSWDTSSYNSPLHF.

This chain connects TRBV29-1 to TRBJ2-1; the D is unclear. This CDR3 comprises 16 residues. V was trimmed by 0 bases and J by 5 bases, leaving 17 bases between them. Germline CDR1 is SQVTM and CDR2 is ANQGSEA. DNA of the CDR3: TGCAGCGTTGAAGATCAGCGATCCCAGCTTCACAATGAGCAGTTCTTC. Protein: CSVEDQRSQLHNEQFF.

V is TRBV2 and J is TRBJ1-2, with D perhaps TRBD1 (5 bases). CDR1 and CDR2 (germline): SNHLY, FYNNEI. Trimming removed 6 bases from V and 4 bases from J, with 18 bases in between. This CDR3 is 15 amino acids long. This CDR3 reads CASRPTGKVFYGYTF. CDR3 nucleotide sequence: TGTGCCAGCAGACCCACAGGTAAGGTTTTCTATGGCTACACCTTC.

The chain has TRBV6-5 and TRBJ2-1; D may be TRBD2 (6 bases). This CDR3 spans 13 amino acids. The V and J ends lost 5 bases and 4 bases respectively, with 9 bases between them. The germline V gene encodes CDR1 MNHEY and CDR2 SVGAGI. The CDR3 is CASSPGTYNEQFF. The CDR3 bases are TGTGCCAGCAGTCCCGGGACTTACAATGAGCAGTTCTTC.

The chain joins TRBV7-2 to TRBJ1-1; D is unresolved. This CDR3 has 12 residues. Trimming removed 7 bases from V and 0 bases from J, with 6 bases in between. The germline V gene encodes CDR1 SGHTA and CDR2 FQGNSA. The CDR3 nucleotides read TGTGCCAGCAAAATCTTGAACACTGAAGCTTTCTTT. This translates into CASKILNTEAFF.

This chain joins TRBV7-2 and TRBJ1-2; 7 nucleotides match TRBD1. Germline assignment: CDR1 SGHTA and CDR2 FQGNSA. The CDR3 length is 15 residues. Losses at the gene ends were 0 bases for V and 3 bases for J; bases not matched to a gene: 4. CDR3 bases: TGTGCCAGCAGCTTAGCAGGGGGCTTAGACTATGGCTACACCTTC. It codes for CASSLAGGLDYGYTF. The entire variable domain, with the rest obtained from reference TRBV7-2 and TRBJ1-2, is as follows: GAGVSQSPSNKVTEKGKDVELRCDPISGHTALYWYRQSLGQGLEFLIYFQGNSAPDKSGLPSDRFSAERTGGSVSTLTIQRTQQEDSAVYLCASSLAGGLDYGYTFGSGTRLTVV.

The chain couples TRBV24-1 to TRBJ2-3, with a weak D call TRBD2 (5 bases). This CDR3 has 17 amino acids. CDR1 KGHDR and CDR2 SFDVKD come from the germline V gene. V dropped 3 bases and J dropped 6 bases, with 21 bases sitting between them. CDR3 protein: CATSDRVRTGDRDTQYF. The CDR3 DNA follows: TGTGCCACCAGTGATAGGGTCAGGACTGGGGATAGGGATACGCAGTATTTT.

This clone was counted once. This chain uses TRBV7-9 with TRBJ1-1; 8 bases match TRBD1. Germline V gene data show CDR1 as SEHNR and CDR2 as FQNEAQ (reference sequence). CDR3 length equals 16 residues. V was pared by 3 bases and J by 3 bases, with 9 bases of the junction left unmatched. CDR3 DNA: TGTGCCAGCAGCTTCTGGACAGGGAGAGGTGACACTGAAGCTTTCTTT. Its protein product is CASSFWTGRGDTEAFF. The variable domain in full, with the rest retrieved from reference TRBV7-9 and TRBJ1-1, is DTGVSQNPRHKITKRGQNVTFRCDPISEHNRLYWYRQTLGQGPEFLTYFQNEAQLEKSRLLSDRFSAERPKGSFSTLEIQRTEQGDSAMYLCASSFWTGRGDTEAFFGQGTRLTVV.

As DNA, the CDR3 is TGTGCCACGGGACTAGCGGGAGGGAATGAGCAGTTCTTC. Translating gives CATGLAGGNEQFF. The rearrangement uses TRBV7-7 and TRBJ2-1, with TRBD2 matching over 16 bases. The trim removed 10 bases at V and 7 bases at J, leaving 1 base unmatched. The germline V gene encodes CDR1 SSHAT and CDR2 FNYEAQ (reference sequence). The CDR3 contains 13 residues.

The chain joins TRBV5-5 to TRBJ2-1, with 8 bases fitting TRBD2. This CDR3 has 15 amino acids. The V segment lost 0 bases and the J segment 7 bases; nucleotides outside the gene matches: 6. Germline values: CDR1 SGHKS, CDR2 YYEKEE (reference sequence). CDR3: CASSLGAGGGNEQFF. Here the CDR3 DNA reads TGTGCCAGCAGCTTGGGTGCGGGAGGAGGTAATGAGCAGTTCTTC.

CDR3 DNA: TGTGCCAGCAGCGCGCAAGCACAAGAGACCCAGTACTTC. It is translated as CASSAQAQETQYF. The chain couples TRBV11-2 to TRBJ2-5; no clear D. The CDR3 is made up of 13 amino acids. CDR1 and CDR2 from the germline V gene are SGHAT and FQNNGV. V was pared by 5 bases and J by 2 bases, with 9 bases between. The full variable domain, in which reference TRBV11-2 and TRBJ2-5 provide the parts outside the CDR3, is EAGVAQSPRYKIIEKRQSVAFWCNPISGHATLYWYQQILGQGPKLLIQFQNNGVVDDSQLPKDRFSAERLKGVDSTLKIQPAKLEDSAVYLCASSAQAQETQYFGPGTRLLVL.